This is a list of T cell receptor beta chains from one sample in a study of blood T cell repertoires in COVID-19. Data came from immunoSEQ multiplex PCR; TCRdb stores just in-frame clones and leaves some out. This sample has 290,000 or so clones, with 82% found just once. Sequencing used PBMCs or T cells enriched from blood (not recorded which). These receptors were taken from a man in his forties who had been exposed to COVID-19. Each CDR3 is given with its conserved first and last residue. The D gene is left open where the match is weak. The size of a clone is reported for some rows only, either as once, few or many, or as a class for expanded clones.

j_call d_call v_call clone_size cdr3_aa cdr3_nt
TRBJ1-3 TRBD1 TRBV18 NA CASSRNPTGGGNTIYF TGTGCCAGCTCACGAAACCCGACAGGGGGAGGAAACACCATATATTTT
TRBJ1-1 NA TRBV7-9 NA CASSLYGNTEAFF TGTGCCAGCAGCTTATACGGGAACACTGAAGCTTTCTTT
TRBJ1-5 NA TRBV5-5 NA CASSAGGTDRHQPQHF TGTGCCAGCAGCGCGGGGGGGACCGATCGACACCAGCCCCAGCATTTT
TRBJ1-5 TRBD1 TRBV24-1 NA CATSDLFDLRDRGWANQPQHF TGTGCCACCAGTGATTTGTTTGACCTCCGGGACAGGGGTTGGGCCAATCAGCCCCAGCATTTT
TRBJ2-5 TRBD1 TRBV15 NA CATSKWDSQETQYF TGTGCCACCAGCAAGTGGGACAGCCAAGAGACCCAGTACTTC
TRBJ2-5 TRBD2 TRBV7-9 few CASSTGGQETQYF TGTGCCAGCAGCACGGGGGGGCAGGAGACCCAGTACTTC
TRBJ2-3 TRBD1 TRBV6-5 once CASSLTGSTDTQYF TGTGCCAGCAGCCTGACAGGGTCCACAGATACGCAGTATTTT
TRBJ2-1 NA TRBV19 NA CASKTGQLYNEQFF TGTGCCAGTAAAACGGGACAACTATACAATGAGCAGTTCTTC
TRBJ2-3 NA TRBV5-1 NA CASSSSGPDTDTQYF TGCGCCAGCAGCTCCTCAGGGCCCGACACAGATACGCAGTATTTT
TRBJ1-1 NA TRBV21-1 NA CASSKRGSFTCGDRGWDTEAFF TGTGCCAGCAGCAAACGGGGCTCCTTTACATGTGGGGACAGGGGTTGGGACACTGAAGCTTTCTTT
TRBJ2-2 NA TRBV9 NA CASSVGGQTRGELFF TGTGCCAGCAGCGTAGGCGGACAGACCCGCGGGGAGCTGTTTTTT
TRBJ1-5 NA TRBV28 NA CASSFSAGNQPQHF TGTGCCAGCAGTTTCTCGGCAGGGAACCAGCCCCAGCATTTT
TRBJ1-6 NA TRBV5-6 few CASSFRWSPLHF TGTGCCAGCAGCTTCAGATGGTCACCCCTCCACTTT
TRBJ2-5 TRBD1 TRBV7-9 NA CASSVTGGVETQYF TGTGCCAGCAGCGTAACAGGGGGTGTGGAGACCCAGTACTTC
TRBJ1-6 NA TRBV10-3 NA CAISVGGGDNSPLHF TGTGCCATCAGTGTGGGGGGTGGTGATAATTCACCCCTCCACTTT
TRBJ2-2 TRBD1 TRBV7-9 once CTSPETGWTGELFF TGTACCAGCCCGGAGACAGGGTGGACCGGGGAGCTGTTTTTT
TRBJ1-4 NA TRBV3-1/TRBV3-2 NA CASSQGGPGTNEKLFF TGTGCCAGCAGCCAAGGAGGGCCGGGAACTAATGAAAAACTGTTTTTT